This T cell receptor (beta chain) derives from a study of somatic mutations in cytotoxic T cells in rheumatoid arthritis. Germline V CDR1 and CDR2: LNHDA, SQIVND (reference sequence). The CDR3 is 14 amino acids. V was shortened by 3 bases and J by 1 base, with 9 bases between the two germline ends. Overall study findings and caveats: Slight TRBV07 underrepresentation in rheumatoid arthritis patients went unadjusted for multiple comparisons. CD8+ T-cell clonality showed no significant difference between rheumatoid arthritis patients and age-matched healthy controls.

Using positive magnetic bead selection on an AutoMACS, CD4+ and CD8+ cells were isolated, after which their purity was checked by flow cytometry. The assay was immunoSEQ multiplex PCR, and TCRdb's table has in-frame clones only and misses some. The sample records 20,000 to 25,000 clones, more than 80% being singletons. In its sample, this clone was seen a few times. The antigen remains unidentified. This chain uses TRBV19 with TRBJ1-1; D is possibly TRBD1 (5 bases). The sequenced sample consisted of CD8+ T cells sorted from blood. This receptor was taken from an adult with rheumatoid arthritis. The CDR3 bases are TGTGCCAGTAGTATGGACGGGGGGAACACTGAAGCTTTCTTT. Its translation is CASSMDGGNTEAFF.